The source of this T cell receptor (beta chain) is a study of cytomegalovirus exposure and HLA in healthy donors. Study context: The 120 or so validation repertoires were produced on the same platform as the roughly 700 repertoires of the first cohort. This was reported in a later analysis. General study findings and limits: Specificity of a few CMV-associated chains for CMV antigens was verified in vitro. The study put under 200 TCR beta chains on its list as cytomegalovirus-associated.

The CDR3 covers 16 residues. V was cut by 5 bases and J by 4 bases, with 21 bases left in between. Germline lookup yields CDR1 SGDLS and CDR2 YYNGEE. The data were produced by immunoSEQ multiplex PCR, yet TCRdb's version contains in-frame clones alone and is incomplete. Among roughly 60,000 clones, around 96% were seen once, and the ten largest hold 0.85% to 1%. Details on this clone: Its antigen is undetermined.

The rearrangement uses TRBV9 and TRBJ1-2; D gene uncertain. The TCR comes from a man aged 18 to 35 in good health and CMV-seronegative. Sequenced: PBMCs. The CDR3 protein is CASSPPGGPVSYGYTF. The CDR3 bases are TGTGCCAGCAGTCCCCCCGGCGGCCCCGTGAGCTATGGCTACACCTTC. Full variable domain (outside the CDR3, taken from reference TRBV9 and TRBJ1-2): DSGVTQTPKHLITATGQRVTLRCSPRSGDLSVYWYQQSLDQGLQFLIQYYNGEERAKGNILERFSAQQFPDLHSELNLSSLELGDSALYFCASSPPGGPVSYGYTFGSGTRLTVV.